Listed below are T cell receptor beta chains from one sample, sequenced in a study of cytomegalovirus exposure and HLA in healthy donors. The table came from immunoSEQ multiplex PCR; TCRdb's copy has only in-frame clones and leaves some out. Reported are 100,000 to 150,000 clones; the ten largest clones contain roughly 1.6%. Sequencing was carried out using PBMCs. The receptors shown here come from a woman aged 40 to 55 in good health and CMV-seronegative. CDR3s include the opening cysteine and the closing phenylalanine or tryptophan. The order of the fields is V gene, D gene, J gene, CDR3 DNA, CDR3 protein. A D gene is named only where the DNA matches it firmly.

TRBV10-3	NA	TRBJ1-1	TGTGCCATTACCAAAACAGGGAATACTGAAGCTTTCTTT	CAITKTGNTEAFF
TRBV6-1	NA	TRBJ1-1	TGTGCCAGCTTCGGGGTGAACACTGAAGCTTTCTTT	CASFGVNTEAFF
TRBV15	NA	TRBJ1-4	TGTGCCACCAGCAGAGGGGGGCAGGGTAATGAAAAACTGTTTTTT	CATSRGGQGNEKLFF
TRBV7-6	NA	TRBJ1-1	TGTGCCAGCAGCTTAGGCGGGCTGAACACTGAAGCTTTCTTT	CASSLGGLNTEAFF
TRBV19	NA	TRBJ1-1	TGTGCCAGTAGTTATCCCGGGAACACTGAAGCTTTCTTT	CASSYPGNTEAFF
TRBV11-3	NA	TRBJ1-4	TGTGCCAGCAGCTCCCTAGTCAAGCCCCGGTATGAAAAACTGTTTTTT	CASSSLVKPRYEKLFF
TRBV19	TRBD2	TRBJ2-3	TGTGCCAGTAGTACCCTGGGACTAGCACGAGATACGCAGTATTTT	CASSTLGLARDTQYF
TRBV29-1	NA	TRBJ1-1	TGCAGCCAAGGGGTAGGGAACACTGAAGCTTTCTTT	CSQGVGNTEAFF
TRBV25-1	TRBD1	TRBJ2-5	TGTGCCAGCAGTGGCACAGGGGGCGCGGAGACCCAGTACTTC	CASSGTGGAETQYF
TRBV7-9	NA	TRBJ1-2	TGTGCCAGCACCATTGCGGGCAGGAAGGGAGGCTACACCTTC	CASTIAGRKGGYTF
TRBV18	TRBD1	TRBJ2-7	TGTGCCAGCTCACACTCGACAGGGGCTCTCTACGAGCAGTACTTC	CASSHSTGALYEQYF
TRBV15	NA	TRBJ1-5	TGTGCCACCAGCAACGGGGGGAATCAGCCCCAGCATTTT	CATSNGGNQPQHF
TRBV4-2	TRBD1	TRBJ2-7	TGTGCCAGCAGCCAAGACCGGGACAGTGCCTACGAGCAGTACTTC	CASSQDRDSAYEQYF
TRBV7-3	NA	TRBJ1-6	TGTGCCAGCAGCTTATCCGGGGAACGGTCACCCCTCCACTTT	CASSLSGERSPLHF
TRBV7-2	NA	TRBJ1-2	TGTGCCAGCAGCCTAGGGGGGGATGGCTACACCTTC	CASSLGGDGYTF
TRBV2	NA	TRBJ1-6	TGTGCCAGCCTCAGGACAGTAGAAAATTCACCCCTCCACTTT	CASLRTVENSPLHF
TRBV18	TRBD1	TRBJ2-7	TGTGCCAGCTCACCACCGGGGACAGGGCACTACGAGCAGTACTTC	CASSPPGTGHYEQYF
TRBV29-1	NA	TRBJ2-5	TGCAGCGTTGATTTGATGGCGGGACAGCCTCAGATGTACTTC	CSVDLMAGQPQMYF
TRBV6-5	TRBD1	TRBJ1-1	TGTGCCAGCAGAAGGACAGGGCTGGACACTGAAGCTTTCTTT	CASRRTGLDTEAFF
TRBV5-1	NA	TRBJ1-1	TGCGCCAGCAGCTTGGCCTTCCAGGGGACCACTGAAGCTTTCTTT	CASSLAFQGTTEAFF
TRBV27	NA	TRBJ1-2	TGTGCCAGCCGGCAGGGTGGATATGGCTACACCTTC	CASRQGGYGYTF
TRBV11-3	TRBD1	TRBJ2-1	TGTGCCAGCAGCTTAGGCCCAGGGGGAGAGCAGTTCTTC	CASSLGPGGEQFF
TRBV9	NA	TRBJ2-1	TGTGCCAGCAGCGATACCGGGACTTCCTACAATGAGCAGTTCTTC	CASSDTGTSYNEQFF
TRBV27	TRBD1	TRBJ1-5	TGTGCCAGCACGGGGACAGGGAGCAATCAGCCCCAGCATTTT	CASTGTGSNQPQHF
TRBV10-3	TRBD1	TRBJ1-1	TGTGCCATCAGTGAGTTACAGGGGGCTGTTGGTGAAGCTTTCTTT	CAISELQGAVGEAFF
TRBV6-5	TRBD2	TRBJ2-7	TGTGCTGGCGGGGGGGGCAGGGTCCGGAACGAGCAGTACTTC	CAGGGGRVRNEQYF
TRBV7-8	NA	TRBJ2-1	TGTGCCAGCAGCTTATTTCTCTTTTCGGCGGGCTCCTACAATGAGCAGTTCTTC	CASSLFLFSAGSYNEQFF
TRBV6-5	NA	TRBJ2-7	TGTGCCAGCAGTCGCGGGCAAGGCTACGAGCAGTACTTC	CASSRGQGYEQYF